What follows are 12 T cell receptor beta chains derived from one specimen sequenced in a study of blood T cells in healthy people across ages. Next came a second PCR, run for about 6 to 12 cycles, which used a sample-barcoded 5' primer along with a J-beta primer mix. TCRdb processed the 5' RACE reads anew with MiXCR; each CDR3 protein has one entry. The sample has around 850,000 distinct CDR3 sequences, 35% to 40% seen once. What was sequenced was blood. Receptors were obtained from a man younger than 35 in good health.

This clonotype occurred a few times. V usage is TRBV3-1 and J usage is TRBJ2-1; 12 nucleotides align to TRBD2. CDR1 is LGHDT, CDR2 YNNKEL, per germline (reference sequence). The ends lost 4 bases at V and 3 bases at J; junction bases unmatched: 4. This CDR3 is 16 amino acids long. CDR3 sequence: CASSLPTSGGYNEQFF. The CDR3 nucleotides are TGTGCCAGCAGCCTCCCGACTAGCGGGGGCTACAATGAGCAGTTCTTC.

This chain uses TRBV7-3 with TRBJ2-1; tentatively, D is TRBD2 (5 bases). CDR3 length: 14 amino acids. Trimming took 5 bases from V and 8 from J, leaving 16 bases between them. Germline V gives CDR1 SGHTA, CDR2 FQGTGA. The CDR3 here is CASSVGGLGYEQFF. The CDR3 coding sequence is TGTGCCAGCAGCGTAGGCGGGTTGGGGTATGAGCAGTTCTTC.

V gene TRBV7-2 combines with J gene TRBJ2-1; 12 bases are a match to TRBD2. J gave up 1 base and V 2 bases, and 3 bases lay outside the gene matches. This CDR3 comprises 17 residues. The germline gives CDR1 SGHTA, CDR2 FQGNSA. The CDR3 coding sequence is TGTGCCAGCAGCTTAAGACTAGCGGGGGAGTCCTACAATGAGCAGTTCTTC. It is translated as CASSLRLAGESYNEQFF.

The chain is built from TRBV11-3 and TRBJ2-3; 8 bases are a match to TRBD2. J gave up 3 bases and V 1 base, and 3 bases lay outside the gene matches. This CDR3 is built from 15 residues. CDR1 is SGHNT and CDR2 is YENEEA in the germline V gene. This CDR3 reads CASSLAGGHTDTQYF. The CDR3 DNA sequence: TGTGCCAGCAGCTTAGCGGGAGGGCATACAGATACGCAGTATTTT.

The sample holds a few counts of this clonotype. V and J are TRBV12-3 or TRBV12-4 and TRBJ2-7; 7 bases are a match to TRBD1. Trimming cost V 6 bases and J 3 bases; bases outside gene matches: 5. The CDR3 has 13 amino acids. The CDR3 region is CASSRDRIYEQYF. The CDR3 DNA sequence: TGTGCCAGCAGCCGGGACAGAATCTACGAGCAGTACTTC.

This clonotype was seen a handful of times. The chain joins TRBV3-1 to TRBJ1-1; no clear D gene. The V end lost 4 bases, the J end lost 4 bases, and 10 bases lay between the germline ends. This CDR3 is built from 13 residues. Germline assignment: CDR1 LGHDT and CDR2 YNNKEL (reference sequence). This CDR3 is CASSPQEGTEAFF. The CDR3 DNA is TGTGCCAGCAGCCCGCAAGAGGGCACTGAAGCTTTCTTT.

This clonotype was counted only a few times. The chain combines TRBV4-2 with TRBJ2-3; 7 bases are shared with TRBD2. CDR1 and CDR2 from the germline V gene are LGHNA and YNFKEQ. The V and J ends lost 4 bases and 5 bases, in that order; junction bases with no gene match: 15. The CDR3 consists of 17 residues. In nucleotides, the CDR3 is TGTGCCAGCAGCCTGCACCGGGGAGGGCTTGGGGGAGATACGCAGTATTTT. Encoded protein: CASSLHRGGLGGDTQYF.

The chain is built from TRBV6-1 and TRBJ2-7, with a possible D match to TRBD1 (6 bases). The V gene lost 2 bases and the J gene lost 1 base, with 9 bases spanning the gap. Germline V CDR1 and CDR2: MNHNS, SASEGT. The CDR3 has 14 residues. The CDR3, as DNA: TGTGCCAGCAGTGAACCGGACAGATCCTACGAGCAGTACTTC. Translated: CASSEPDRSYEQYF.

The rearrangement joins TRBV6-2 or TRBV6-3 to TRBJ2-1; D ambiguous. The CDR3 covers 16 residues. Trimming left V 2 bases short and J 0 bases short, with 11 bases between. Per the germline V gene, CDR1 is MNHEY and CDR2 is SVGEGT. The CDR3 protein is CASSYPGQSSYNEQFF. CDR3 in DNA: TGTGCCAGCAGTTACCCCGGGCAGAGCTCCTACAATGAGCAGTTCTTC.

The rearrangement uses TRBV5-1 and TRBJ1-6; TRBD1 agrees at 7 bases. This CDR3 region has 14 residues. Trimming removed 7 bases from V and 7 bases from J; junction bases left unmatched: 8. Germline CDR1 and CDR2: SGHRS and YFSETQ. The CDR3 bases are TGCGCCAGCCGTGTCGAGGGGGCGAATTCACCCCTCCACTTT. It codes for CASRVEGANSPLHF.

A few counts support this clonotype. The CDR3 nucleotides are TGTGCCAGCAGGGACCGCTACGAGCAGTACTTC. This gives the protein CASRDRYEQYF. This chain links TRBV7-9 with TRBJ2-7, with D unclear. Germline V gene sequence: CDR1 SEHNR, CDR2 FQNEAQ (reference sequence). The CDR3 has 11 amino acids. Trimming left V 6 bases short and J 3 bases short, with 6 bases between.

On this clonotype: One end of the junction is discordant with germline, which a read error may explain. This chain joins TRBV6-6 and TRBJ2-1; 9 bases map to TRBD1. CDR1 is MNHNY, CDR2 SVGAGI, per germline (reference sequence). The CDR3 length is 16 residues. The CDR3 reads CANSLTWTGVYNEQFF. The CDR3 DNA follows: TGTGCCAACAGTTTAACCTGGACAGGGGTCTACAATGAGCAGTTCTTC.